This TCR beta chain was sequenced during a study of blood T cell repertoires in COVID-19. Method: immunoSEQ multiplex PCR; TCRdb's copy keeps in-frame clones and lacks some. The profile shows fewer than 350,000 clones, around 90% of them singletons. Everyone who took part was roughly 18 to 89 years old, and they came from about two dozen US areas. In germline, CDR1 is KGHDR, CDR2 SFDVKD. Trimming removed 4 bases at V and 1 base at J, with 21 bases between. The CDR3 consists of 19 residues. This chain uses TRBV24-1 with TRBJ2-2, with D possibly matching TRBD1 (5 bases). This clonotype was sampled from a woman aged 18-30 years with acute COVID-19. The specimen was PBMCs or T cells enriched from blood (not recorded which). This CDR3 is CATSERQIPNQGNTGELFF. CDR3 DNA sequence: TGTGCCACCAGTGAGAGACAGATCCCCAATCAGGGGAACACCGGGGAGCTGTTTTTT.